The present T cell receptor (beta chain) was sequenced within a study of beta chain features in type 1 diabetes. CDR1 is SEHNR and CDR2 is FQNEAQ in the germline V gene (reference sequence). V dropped 3 bases and J dropped 7; count of bases not matched to a gene: 5. The CDR3 sequence is 14 residues long. Expressed TCRB transcripts were sequenced because the isolated RNA had all been reverse transcribed beforehand. Clones were sequenced by immunoSEQ multiplex PCR, and TCRdb holds only the in-frame ones, with some missing. The sample lists 300,000 to 350,000 clones; 6.5% to 10% were seen once. This clone was seen at least ten times. Sorting with CD45RO/CCR7/CD25/CD127/CD95/CD27 yielded naive, central memory, regulatory and stem-like memory CD4+ cells.

Source material: central memory CD4+ T cells from blood. The sequence came from a woman aged 18-29 years in good health. The V gene is TRBV7-9, the J gene TRBJ2-1; 8 bases match TRBD2. CDR3: CASSFPERGNEQFF. The CDR3, as DNA: TGTGCCAGCAGCTTCCCTGAGCGGGGGAATGAGCAGTTCTTC.